The rows below give T cell receptor beta chains drawn from one sample of a study of cytomegalovirus exposure and HLA in healthy donors. Sequencing used immunoSEQ multiplex PCR; TCRdb keeps in-frame clones, though not all of them. Seen here are about 150,000 clones, 70% to 80% observed once, and the top ten hold roughly 13%. Sequenced sample: PBMCs. Receptor source: a man younger than 45 in good health and CMV-seropositive. CDR3s include the opening cysteine and the closing phenylalanine or tryptophan. D genes are given only for firm matches. Size values are once, few and many counts, or a class for expanded clones, and some rows have none.

d_call	v_call	j_call	cdr3_length	clone_size	cdr3_aa	cdr3_nt
-	TRBV7-9	TRBJ1-5	12	once	CASSFIDQPQHF	TGTGCCAGCAGCTTCATTGATCAGCCCCAGCATTTT
TRBD1	TRBV7-2	TRBJ1-5	16	-	CASSLGQGGSNQPQHF	TGTGCCAGCAGCTTAGGACAGGGAGGTAGCAATCAGCCCCAGCATTTT
TRBD1	TRBV28	TRBJ2-7	14	-	CASWGQESSYEQYF	TGTGCCAGCTGGGGACAGGAGAGCTCCTACGAGCAGTACTTC
-	TRBV7-2	TRBJ2-7	14	-	CASSLGGHLYEQYF	TGTGCCAGCAGCTTAGGCGGACACCTCTACGAGCAGTACTTC
-	TRBV30	TRBJ2-7	12	few	CAWSHDSVEQYF	TGTGCCTGGAGTCACGACAGCGTCGAGCAGTACTTC
TRBD1	TRBV6-6	TRBJ2-1	16	few	CASSYDRASSYNEQFF	TGTGCCAGCAGTTATGACAGGGCGAGCTCCTACAATGAGCAGTTCTTC
TRBD1	TRBV6-5	TRBJ1-1	15	-	CASRQRGQGGIEAFF	TGTGCCAGCAGACAGAGGGGACAGGGTGGGATTGAAGCTTTCTTT
-	TRBV5-4	TRBJ2-1	12	-	CASITGSNEQFF	TGTGCCAGCATCACAGGGTCTAATGAGCAGTTCTTC
-	TRBV28	TRBJ2-2	14	-	CASRGTGTTGELFF	TGTGCCAGCAGGGGGACCGGGACAACCGGGGAGCTGTTTTTT
TRBD1	TRBV5-5	TRBJ2-7	12	few	CASSLQGSEQYF	TGTGCCAGCAGCCTACAGGGGTCCGAGCAGTACTTC
TRBD1	TRBV6-4	TRBJ2-1	14	-	CASSLRQGVNEQFF	TGTGCCAGCAGCTTAAGACAGGGGGTGAATGAGCAGTTCTTC
TRBD2	TRBV4-2	TRBJ2-7	17	-	CASSQDGVAGGSHEQYF	TGTGCCAGCAGCCAAGACGGGGTGGCGGGAGGCAGCCACGAGCAGTACTTC
-	TRBV28	TRBJ2-2	14	few	CASSLAGSDRELFF	TGTGCCAGCAGTTTAGCGGGATCCGACCGGGAGCTGTTTTTT